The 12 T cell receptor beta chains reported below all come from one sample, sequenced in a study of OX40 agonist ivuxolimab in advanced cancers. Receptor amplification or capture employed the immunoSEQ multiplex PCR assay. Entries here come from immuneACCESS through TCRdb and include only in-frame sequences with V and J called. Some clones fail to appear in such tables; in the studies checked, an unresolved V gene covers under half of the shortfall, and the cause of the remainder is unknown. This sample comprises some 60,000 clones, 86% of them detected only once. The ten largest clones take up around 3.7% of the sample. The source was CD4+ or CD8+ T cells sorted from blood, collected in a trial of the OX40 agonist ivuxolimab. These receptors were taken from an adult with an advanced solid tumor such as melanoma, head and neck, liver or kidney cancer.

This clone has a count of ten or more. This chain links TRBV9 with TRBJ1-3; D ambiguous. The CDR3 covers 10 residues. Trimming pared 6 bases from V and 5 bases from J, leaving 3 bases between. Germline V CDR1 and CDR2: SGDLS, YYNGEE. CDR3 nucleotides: TGTGCCAGCATTAGAAACACCATATATTTT. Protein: CASIRNTIYF.

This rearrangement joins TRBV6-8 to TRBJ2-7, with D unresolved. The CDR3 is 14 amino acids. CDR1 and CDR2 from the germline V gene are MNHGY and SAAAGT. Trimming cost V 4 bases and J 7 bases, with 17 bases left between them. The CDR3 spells CASSSLLGVGEQYF. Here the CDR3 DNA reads TGTGCCAGCAGTTCCCTGTTAGGCGTGGGAGAGCAGTACTTC.

The CDR3 coding sequence is TGCGCCAGCGCCCCTACTGATCCGAATGGCTACACCTTC. Translation: CASAPTDPNGYTF. This chain connects TRBV5-1 to TRBJ1-2; D unresolved. There are 13 residues in the CDR3. The germline gives CDR1 SGHRS, CDR2 YFSETQ. V was shortened by 7 bases and J by 6 bases, with 16 bases between the two germline ends.

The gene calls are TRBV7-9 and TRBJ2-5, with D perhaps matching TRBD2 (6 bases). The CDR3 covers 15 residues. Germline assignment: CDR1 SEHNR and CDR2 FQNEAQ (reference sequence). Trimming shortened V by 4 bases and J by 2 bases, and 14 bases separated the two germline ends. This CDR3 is CASSSLAEIQETQYF. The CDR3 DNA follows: TGTGCCAGCAGCTCCTTAGCGGAGATACAAGAGACCCAGTACTTC. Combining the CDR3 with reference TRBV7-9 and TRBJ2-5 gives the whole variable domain DTGVSQNPRHKITKRGQNVTFRCDPISEHNRLYWYRQTLGQGPEFLTYFQNEAQLEKSRLLSDRFSAERPKGSFSTLEIQRTEQGDSAMYLCASSSLAEIQETQYFGPGTRLLVL.

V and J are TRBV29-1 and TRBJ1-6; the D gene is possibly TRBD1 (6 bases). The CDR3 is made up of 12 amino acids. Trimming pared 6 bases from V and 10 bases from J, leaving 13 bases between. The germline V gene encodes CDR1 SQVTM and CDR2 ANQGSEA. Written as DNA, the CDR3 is TGCAGCGTGGGGGGCAGGGGCTCACCCCTCCACTTT. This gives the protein CSVGGRGSPLHF.

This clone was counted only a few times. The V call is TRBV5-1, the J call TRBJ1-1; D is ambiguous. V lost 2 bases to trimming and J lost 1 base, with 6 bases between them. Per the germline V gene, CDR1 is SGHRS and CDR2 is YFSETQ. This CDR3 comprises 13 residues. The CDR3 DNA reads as TGCGCCAGCAGCTTCGGTTCGAACACTGAAGCTTTCTTT. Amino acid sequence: CASSFGSNTEAFF. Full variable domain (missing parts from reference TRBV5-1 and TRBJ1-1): KAGVTQTPRYLIKTRGQQVTLSCSPISGHRSVSWYQQTPGQGLQFLFEYFSETQRNKGNFPGRFSGRQFSNSRSEMNVSTLELGDSALYLCASSFGSNTEAFFGQGTRLTVV.

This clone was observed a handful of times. CDR3 protein: CAWRGSRNTEAFF. CDR3 nucleotide sequence: TGTGCCTGGAGAGGGTCTCGGAACACTGAAGCTTTCTTT. The chain combines TRBV30 with TRBJ1-1; no firm D call. Trimming removed 3 bases from V and 1 base from J, with 9 bases in between. Germline CDR1 and CDR2: GTSNPN and SVGIG (reference sequence). The CDR3 has 13 amino acids.

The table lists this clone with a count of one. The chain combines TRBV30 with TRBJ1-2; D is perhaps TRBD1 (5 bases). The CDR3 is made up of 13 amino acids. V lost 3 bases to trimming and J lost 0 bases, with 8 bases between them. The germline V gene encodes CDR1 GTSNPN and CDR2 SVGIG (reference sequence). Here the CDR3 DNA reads TGTGCCTGGAGGAGGGGAACTAACTATGGCTACACCTTC. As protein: CAWRRGTNYGYTF.

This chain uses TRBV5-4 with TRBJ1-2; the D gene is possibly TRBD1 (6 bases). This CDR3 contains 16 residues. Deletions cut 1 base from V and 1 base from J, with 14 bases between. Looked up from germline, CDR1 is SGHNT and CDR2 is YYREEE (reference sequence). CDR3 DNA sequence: TGTGCCAGCAGCTTGAAAGGGGGTCCGAGTAACTATGGCTACACCTTC. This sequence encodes CASSLKGGPSNYGYTF.

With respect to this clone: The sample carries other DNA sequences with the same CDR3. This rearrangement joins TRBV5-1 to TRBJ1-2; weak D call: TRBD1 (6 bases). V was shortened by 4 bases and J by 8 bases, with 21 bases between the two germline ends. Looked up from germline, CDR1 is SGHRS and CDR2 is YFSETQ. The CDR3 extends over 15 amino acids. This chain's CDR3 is CASSLQRDTLGGYTF. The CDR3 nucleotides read TGCGCCAGCAGCCTCCAACGGGACACCCTAGGAGGCTACACCTTC.

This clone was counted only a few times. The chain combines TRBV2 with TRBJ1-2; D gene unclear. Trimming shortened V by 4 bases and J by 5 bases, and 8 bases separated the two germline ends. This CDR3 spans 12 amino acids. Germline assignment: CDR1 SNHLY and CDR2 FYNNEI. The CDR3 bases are TGTGCCAGCAGTGCAGGACTATATGGCTACACCTTC. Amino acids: CASSAGLYGYTF.

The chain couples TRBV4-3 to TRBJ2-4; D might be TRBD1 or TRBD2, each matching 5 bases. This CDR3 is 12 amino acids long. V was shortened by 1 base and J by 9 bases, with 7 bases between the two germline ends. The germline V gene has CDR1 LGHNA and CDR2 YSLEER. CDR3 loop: CASSQGGGIQYF. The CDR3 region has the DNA TGCGCCAGCAGCCAAGGTGGGGGCATTCAGTACTTC.